Included here is one T cell receptor (beta chain) sequence, with context. The sample comes from a study of blood T cell repertoires in COVID-19. Across the whole study: Acute and convalescent COVID-19 specimens originated in the United States, Italy and Spain. The analysed material was cDNA or gDNA that came from T cells, B-cell-depleted T cells, or PBMCs.

V shed 8 bases and J 5 bases; nucleotides not matched to a gene: 10. CDR3 length equals 14 residues. CDR1 and CDR2 from the germline V gene are SGHNT and YENEEA. Using immunoSEQ multiplex PCR, the repertoire was profiled, and TCRdb retains in-frame clones only, with some absent. The top ten hold about 26% of the sample, which has approximately 93,000 clones, 75% to 90% seen once. The V and J genes are TRBV11-3 and TRBJ2-7, with 9 positions matching TRBD1. Sequencing used peripheral blood. This TCR was recovered from a man aged 45-60 years with active or convalescent COVID-19. The CDR3 is CASSPGQGSHEQYF. CDR3 bases: TGTGCCAGCTCTCCGGGACAGGGATCCCACGAGCAGTACTTC. Full variable domain (outside the CDR3, taken from reference TRBV11-3 and TRBJ2-7): EAGVVQSPRYKIIEKKQPVAFWCNPISGHNTLYWYLQNLGQGPELLIRYENEEAVDDSQLPKDRFSAERLKGVDSTLKIQPAELGDSAVYLCASSPGQGSHEQYFGPGTRLTVT.